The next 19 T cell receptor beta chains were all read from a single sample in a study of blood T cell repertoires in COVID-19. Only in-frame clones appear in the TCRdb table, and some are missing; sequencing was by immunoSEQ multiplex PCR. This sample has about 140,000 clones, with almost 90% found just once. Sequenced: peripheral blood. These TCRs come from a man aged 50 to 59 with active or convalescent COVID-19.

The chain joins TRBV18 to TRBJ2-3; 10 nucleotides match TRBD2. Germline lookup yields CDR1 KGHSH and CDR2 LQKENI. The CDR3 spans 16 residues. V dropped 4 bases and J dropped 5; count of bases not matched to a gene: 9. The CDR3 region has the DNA TGTGCCAGCTCACTCGGCTTAGCGGGAGGAAAAGATACGCAGTATTTT. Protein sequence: CASSLGLAGGKDTQYF.

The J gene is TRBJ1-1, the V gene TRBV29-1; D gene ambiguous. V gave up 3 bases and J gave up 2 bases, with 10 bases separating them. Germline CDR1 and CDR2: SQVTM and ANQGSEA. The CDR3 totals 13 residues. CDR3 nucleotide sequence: TGCAGCGTTGATTTTGGAGACAACACTGAAGCTTTCTTT. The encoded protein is CSVDFGDNTEAFF.

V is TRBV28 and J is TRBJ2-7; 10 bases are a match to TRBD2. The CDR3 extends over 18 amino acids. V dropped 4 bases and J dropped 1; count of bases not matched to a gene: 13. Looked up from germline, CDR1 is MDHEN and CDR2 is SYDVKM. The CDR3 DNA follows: TGTGCCAGCAGTTGGATAGCGGGAGGCCAGAGCTTGTCCTACGAGCAGTACTTC. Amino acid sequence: CASSWIAGGQSLSYEQYF.

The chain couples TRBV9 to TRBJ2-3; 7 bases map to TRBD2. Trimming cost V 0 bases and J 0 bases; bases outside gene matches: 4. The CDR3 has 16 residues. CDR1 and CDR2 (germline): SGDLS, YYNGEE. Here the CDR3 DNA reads TGTGCCAGCAGCGTAGTGCCTAGCGGAAGCACAGATACGCAGTATTTT. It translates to CASSVVPSGSTDTQYF.

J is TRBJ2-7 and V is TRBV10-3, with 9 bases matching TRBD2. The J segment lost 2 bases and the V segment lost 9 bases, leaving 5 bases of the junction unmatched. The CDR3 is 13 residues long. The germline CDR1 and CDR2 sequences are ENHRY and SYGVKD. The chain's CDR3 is CAIRQREAYEQYF. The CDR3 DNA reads TGTGCCATACGCCAGCGGGAGGCCTACGAGCAGTACTTC.

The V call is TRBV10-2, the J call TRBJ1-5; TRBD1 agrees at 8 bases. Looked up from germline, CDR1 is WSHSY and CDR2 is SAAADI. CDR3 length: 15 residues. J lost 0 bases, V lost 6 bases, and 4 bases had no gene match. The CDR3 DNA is TGCGCCAGCAGAGCAGGACAGGGTAGCAATCAGCCCCAGCATTTT. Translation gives CASRAGQGSNQPQHF.

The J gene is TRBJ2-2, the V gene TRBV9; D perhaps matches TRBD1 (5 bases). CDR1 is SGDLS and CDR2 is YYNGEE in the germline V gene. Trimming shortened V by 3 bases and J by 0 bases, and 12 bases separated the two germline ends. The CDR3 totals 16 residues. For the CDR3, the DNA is TGTGCCAGCAGCGGACGACAGACAGCGAACACCGGGGAGCTGTTTTTT. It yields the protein CASSGRQTANTGELFF.

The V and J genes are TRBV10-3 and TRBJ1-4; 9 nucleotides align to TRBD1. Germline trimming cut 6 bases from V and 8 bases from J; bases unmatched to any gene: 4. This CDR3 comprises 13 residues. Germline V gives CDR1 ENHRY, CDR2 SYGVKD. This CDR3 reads CAIRTGGEEKLFF. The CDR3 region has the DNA TGTGCCATCAGGACAGGGGGTGAGGAAAAACTGTTTTTT.

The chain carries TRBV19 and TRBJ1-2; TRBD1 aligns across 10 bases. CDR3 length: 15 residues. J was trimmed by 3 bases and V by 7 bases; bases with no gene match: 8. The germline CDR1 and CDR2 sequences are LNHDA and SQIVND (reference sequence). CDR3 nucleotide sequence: TGTGCCAGTACCGGCGAAGGACAGGGGGACTATGGCTACACCTTC. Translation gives CASTGEGQGDYGYTF.

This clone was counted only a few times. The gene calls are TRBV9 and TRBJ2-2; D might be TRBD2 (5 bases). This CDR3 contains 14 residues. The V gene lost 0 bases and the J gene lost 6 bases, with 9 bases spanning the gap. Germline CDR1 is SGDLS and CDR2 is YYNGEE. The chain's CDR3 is CASSVGASSGELFF. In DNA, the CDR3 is TGTGCCAGCAGCGTAGGGGCTAGCTCCGGGGAGCTGTTTTTT.

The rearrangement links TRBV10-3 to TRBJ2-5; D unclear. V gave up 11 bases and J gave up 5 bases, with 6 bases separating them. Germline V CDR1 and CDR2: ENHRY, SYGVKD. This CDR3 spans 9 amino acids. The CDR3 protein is CALQETQYF. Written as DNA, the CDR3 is TGTGCCCTCCAGGAGACCCAGTACTTC.

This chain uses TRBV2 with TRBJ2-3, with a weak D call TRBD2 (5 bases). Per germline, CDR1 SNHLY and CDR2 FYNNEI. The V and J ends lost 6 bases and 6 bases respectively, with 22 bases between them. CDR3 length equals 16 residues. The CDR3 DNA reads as TGTGCCAGCAGCTTAGGACTTGGGGAGACGAGGGATACGCAGTATTTT. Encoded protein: CASSLGLGETRDTQYF.

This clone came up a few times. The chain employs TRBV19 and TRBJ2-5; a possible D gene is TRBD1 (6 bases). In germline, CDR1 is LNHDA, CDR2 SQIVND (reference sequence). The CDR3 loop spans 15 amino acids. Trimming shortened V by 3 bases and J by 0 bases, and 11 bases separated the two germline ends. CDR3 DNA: TGTGCCAGTAGTATGCCCACAGGGTACCAAGAGACCCAGTACTTC. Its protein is CASSMPTGYQETQYF.

CDR3 DNA sequence: TGCGCCAGCAGCTTGTCAGGGGGTATCTATGAGCAGTTCTTC. Its protein is CASSLSGGIYEQFF. The chain carries TRBV5-1 and TRBJ2-1, with 7 bases identical to TRBD1. The CDR3 totals 14 residues. Germline lookup yields CDR1 SGHRS and CDR2 YFSETQ. J gave up 8 bases and V 1 base, and 6 bases lay outside the gene matches.

CDR3 coding DNA: TGTGCCAGTAGTATCGGGGGATTAACGACAGATACGCAGTATTTT. It codes for CASSIGGLTTDTQYF. V and J are TRBV19 and TRBJ2-3, with D possibly being TRBD2 (6 bases). The CDR3 covers 15 residues. The germline V and J ends were trimmed by 3 bases and 3 bases, with 13 bases remaining between them. Germline V gene sequence: CDR1 LNHDA, CDR2 SQIVND (reference sequence).

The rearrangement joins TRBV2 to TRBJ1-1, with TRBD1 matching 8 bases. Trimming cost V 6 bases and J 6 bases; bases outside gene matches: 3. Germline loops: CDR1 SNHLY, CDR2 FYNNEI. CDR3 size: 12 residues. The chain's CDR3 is CASSKTGAEAFF. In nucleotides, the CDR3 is TGTGCCAGCAGCAAGACAGGGGCTGAAGCTTTCTTT.

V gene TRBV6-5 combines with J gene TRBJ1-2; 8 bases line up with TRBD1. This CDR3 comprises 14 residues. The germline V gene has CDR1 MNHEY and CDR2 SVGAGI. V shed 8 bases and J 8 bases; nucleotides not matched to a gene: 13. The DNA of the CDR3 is TGTGCCAGCTCCCCTCCAGGGGGCAGGATAGGCTACACCTTC. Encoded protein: CASSPPGGRIGYTF.

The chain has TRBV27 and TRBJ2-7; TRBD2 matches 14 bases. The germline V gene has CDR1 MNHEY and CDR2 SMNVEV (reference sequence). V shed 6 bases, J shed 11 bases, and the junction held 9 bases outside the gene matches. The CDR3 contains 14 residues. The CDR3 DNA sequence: TGTGCCAGCAGCTCCAGACTAGCGGGAGGGCCGGAGTACTTC. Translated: CASSSRLAGGPEYF.

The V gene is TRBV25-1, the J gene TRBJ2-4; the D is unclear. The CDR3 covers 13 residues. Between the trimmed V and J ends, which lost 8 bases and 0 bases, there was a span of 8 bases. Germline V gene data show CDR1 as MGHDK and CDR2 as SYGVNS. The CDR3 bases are TGTGCCAGCCTTACAACAGCCAAAAACATTCAGTACTTC. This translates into CASLTTAKNIQYF.